The 3 T cell receptor beta chains below all came from one sample that was sequenced in a study of STAT3 mutations in large granular lymphocyte leukemia. Whole-study results and caveats: Every T-cell large granular lymphocyte leukemia patient had at least one immunodominant TCR beta clonotype.

Assay used: immunoSEQ multiplex PCR; TCRdb lists only in-frame clones, some missing. This table holds under 35,000 clones, about 80% found once. No antigen is known for these receptors. Sequenced: peripheral blood mononuclear cells. The receptors were gathered from a woman aged 50 to 60 with T-cell large granular lymphocyte leukemia. Some clones in this sample may be carry-over from other donors' samples.

This chain links TRBV14 with TRBJ2-3, with TRBD2 matching over 11 bases. Germline V gene sequence: CDR1 SGHDN, CDR2 FVKESK. The CDR3 has 18 amino acids. The ends lost 5 bases at V and 0 bases at J; junction bases unmatched: 10. DNA for the CDR3: TGTGCCAGCAGCTCCCATCCAGGACTAGCGGGTAGCACAGATACGCAGTATTTT. It yields the protein CASSSHPGLAGSTDTQYF.

The J gene is TRBJ2-5, the V gene TRBV18; TRBD1 agrees at 9 bases. CDR1 and CDR2 from the germline V gene are KGHSH and LQKENI. The CDR3 has 14 residues. Trimming cost V 6 bases and J 4 bases; bases outside gene matches: 6. CDR3 residues: CASSPGTGRETQYF. For the CDR3, the DNA is TGTGCCAGCTCTCCCGGGACAGGGCGAGAGACCCAGTACTTC.

The chain is built from TRBV5-1 and TRBJ2-3; 7 positions agree with TRBD1. Germline CDR1 is SGHRS and CDR2 is YFSETQ. This CDR3 region has 16 residues. The V segment lost 1 base and the J segment 5 bases; nucleotides outside the gene matches: 10. The CDR3 DNA follows: TGCGCCAGCAGCTTGAGAGGACAGGAGGCTGGAGATACGCAGTATTTT. It specifies CASSLRGQEAGDTQYF. Based on the CDR3 plus reference TRBV5-1 and TRBJ2-3, the full variable domain is KAGVTQTPRYLIKTRGQQVTLSCSPISGHRSVSWYQQTPGQGLQFLFEYFSETQRNKGNFPGRFSGRQFSNSRSEMNVSTLELGDSALYLCASSLRGQEAGDTQYFGPGTRLTVL.